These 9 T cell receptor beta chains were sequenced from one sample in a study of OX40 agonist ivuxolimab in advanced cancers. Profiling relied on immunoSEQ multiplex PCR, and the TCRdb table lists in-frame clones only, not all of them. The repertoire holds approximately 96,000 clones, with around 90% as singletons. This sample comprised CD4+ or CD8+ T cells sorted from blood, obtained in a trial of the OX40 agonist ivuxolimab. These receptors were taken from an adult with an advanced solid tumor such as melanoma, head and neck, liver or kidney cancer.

The CDR3 loop reads CASSQSTGGRASGRTDTQYF. In DNA form, the CDR3 reads TGCGCCAGCAGCCAAAGCACTGGGGGGCGTGCCAGTGGGAGGACAGATACGCAGTATTTT. The chain carries TRBV4-3 and TRBJ2-3, with D perhaps matching TRBD1 or TRBD2 (6 bases each). Germline CDR1 and CDR2: LGHNA and YSLEER. Trimming took 2 bases from V and 3 from J, leaving 27 bases between them. This CDR3 spans 20 amino acids.

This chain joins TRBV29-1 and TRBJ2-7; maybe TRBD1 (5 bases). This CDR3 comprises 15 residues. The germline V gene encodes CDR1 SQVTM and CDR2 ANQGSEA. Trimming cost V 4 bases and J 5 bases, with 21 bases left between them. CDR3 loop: CSVGPRGQGVNEQYF. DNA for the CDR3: TGCAGCGTTGGGCCCCGTGGGCAGGGCGTAAACGAGCAGTACTTC.

CDR3: CASSLSGGYTEAFF. The CDR3 coding sequence is TGTGCCAGCAGCTTATCAGGGGGTTACACTGAAGCTTTCTTT. The chain employs TRBV11-3 and TRBJ1-1, with TRBD1 matching over 7 bases. The germline gives CDR1 SGHNT, CDR2 YENEEA. Losses at the gene ends were 2 bases for V and 3 bases for J; bases not matched to a gene: 3. The CDR3 has 14 residues. Complete variable domain (other parts from reference TRBV11-3 and TRBJ1-1): EAGVVQSPRYKIIEKKQPVAFWCNPISGHNTLYWYLQNLGQGPELLIRYENEEAVDDSQLPKDRFSAERLKGVDSTLKIQPAELGDSAVYLCASSLSGGYTEAFFGQGTRLTVV.

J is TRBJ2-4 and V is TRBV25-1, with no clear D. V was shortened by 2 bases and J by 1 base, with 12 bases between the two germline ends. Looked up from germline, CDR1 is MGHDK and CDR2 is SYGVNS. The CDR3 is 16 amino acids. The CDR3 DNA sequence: TGTGCCAGCAGTGAAGTTGGCTATGAGGCCAAAAACATTCAGTACTTC. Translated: CASSEVGYEAKNIQYF.

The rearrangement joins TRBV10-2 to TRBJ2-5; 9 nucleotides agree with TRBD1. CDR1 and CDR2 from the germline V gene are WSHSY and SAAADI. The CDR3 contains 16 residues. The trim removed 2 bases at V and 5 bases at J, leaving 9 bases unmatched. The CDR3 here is CASSESTTGGPETQYF. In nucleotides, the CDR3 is TGCGCCAGCAGTGAGAGTACGACAGGGGGTCCTGAGACCCAGTACTTC.

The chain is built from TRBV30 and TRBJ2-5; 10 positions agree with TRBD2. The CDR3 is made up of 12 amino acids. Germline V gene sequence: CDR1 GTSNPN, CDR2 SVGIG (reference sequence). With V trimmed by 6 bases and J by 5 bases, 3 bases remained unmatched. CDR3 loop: CACNSGRETQYF. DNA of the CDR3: TGTGCCTGCAATAGCGGGAGGGAGACCCAGTACTTC.

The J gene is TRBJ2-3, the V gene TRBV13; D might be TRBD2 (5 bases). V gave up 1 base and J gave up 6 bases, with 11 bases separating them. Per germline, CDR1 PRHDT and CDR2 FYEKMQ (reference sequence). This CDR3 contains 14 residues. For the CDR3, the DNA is TGTGCCAGCAGCTTAGTAGGCCGCGGGGATACGCAGTATTTT. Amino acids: CASSLVGRGDTQYF. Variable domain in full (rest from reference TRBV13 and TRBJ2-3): AAGVIQSPRHLIKEKRETATLKCYPIPRHDTVYWYQQGPGQDPQFLISFYEKMQSDKGSIPDRFSAQQFSDYHSELNMSSLELGDSALYFCASSLVGRGDTQYFGPGTRLTVL.

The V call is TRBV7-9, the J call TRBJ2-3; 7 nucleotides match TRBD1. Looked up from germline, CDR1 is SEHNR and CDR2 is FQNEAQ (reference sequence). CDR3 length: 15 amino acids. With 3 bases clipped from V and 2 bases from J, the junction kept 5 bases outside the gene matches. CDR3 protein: CASSFPGQPTDTQYF. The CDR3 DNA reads TGTGCCAGCAGCTTTCCGGGACAGCCCACAGATACGCAGTATTTT.

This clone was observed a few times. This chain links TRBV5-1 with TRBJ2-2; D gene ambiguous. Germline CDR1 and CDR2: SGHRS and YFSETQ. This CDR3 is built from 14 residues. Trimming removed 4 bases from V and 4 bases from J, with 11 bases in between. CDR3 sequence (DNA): TGCGCCAGCAGCCTGACCTATGGCACCGGGGAGCTGTTTTTT. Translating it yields CASSLTYGTGELFF. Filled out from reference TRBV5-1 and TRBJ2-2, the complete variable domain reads KAGVTQTPRYLIKTRGQQVTLSCSPISGHRSVSWYQQTPGQGLQFLFEYFSETQRNKGNFPGRFSGRQFSNSRSEMNVSTLELGDSALYLCASSLTYGTGELFFGEGSRLTVL.